This T cell receptor (beta chain) stems from a study of diagnostic markers for celiac disease. This clonotype ranks as medium-sized (0.01 to 0.1%) in terms of frequency. TCRdb reprocessed the reads and keeps a single row for each CDR3 protein, giving no DNA. Its listing shows roughly 1,000 distinct CDR3 sequences. This TCR was sampled from a human donor. This table probably holds off-target reads from a library built for another chain. Sample: either unsorted cells or a sorted T cell fraction (not recorded which).

The CDR3: CSVELNRDGELFF. V is TRBV29-1 and J is TRBJ2-2; TCRdb outputs TRBD1, but without DNA this stays unchecked. This CDR3 contains 13 residues. Germline V gives CDR1 SQVTM, CDR2 ANQGSEA.